The T cell receptor (beta chain) described here comes from a study of T cell responses to AZD1222 COVID-19 vaccine. Repertoires were generated with immunoSEQ multiplex PCR, while TCRdb's copy carries only in-frame clones and drops some. The sample lists approximately 120,000 clones, about 89% occurring once. Findings and caveats of the study: Elevations in Spike-specific TCR breadth and depth followed administration of two AZD1222 doses.

This CDR3 is 12 amino acids long. Trimming removed 4 bases from V and 3 bases from J, with 7 bases in between. Germline loops: CDR1 SGHKS, CDR2 YYEKEE (reference sequence). A note on this clone: What it recognizes is unknown.

This chain connects TRBV5-5 to TRBJ1-1, with D unclear. The TCR comes from an adult who received the AZD1222 COVID-19 vaccine. Sample: peripheral blood, taken 28 days after the second AZD1222 dose. CDR3 in amino acids: CASSRTDTEAFF. The DNA for the CDR3 is TGTGCCAGCAGCCGTACAGACACTGAAGCTTTCTTT.